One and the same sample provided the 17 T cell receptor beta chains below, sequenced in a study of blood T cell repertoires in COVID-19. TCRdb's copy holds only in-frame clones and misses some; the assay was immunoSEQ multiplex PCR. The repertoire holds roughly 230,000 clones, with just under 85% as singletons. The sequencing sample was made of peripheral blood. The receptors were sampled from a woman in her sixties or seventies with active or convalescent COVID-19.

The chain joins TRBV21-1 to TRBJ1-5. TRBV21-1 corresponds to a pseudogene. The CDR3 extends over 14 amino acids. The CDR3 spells CASSKRKGGQPQHF. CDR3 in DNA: TGTGCCAGCAGCAAACGGAAGGGAGGTCAGCCCCAGCATTTT.

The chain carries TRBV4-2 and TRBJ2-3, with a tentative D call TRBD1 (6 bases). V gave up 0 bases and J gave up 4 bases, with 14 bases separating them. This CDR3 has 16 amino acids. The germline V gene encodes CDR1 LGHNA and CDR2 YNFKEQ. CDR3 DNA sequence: TGTGCCAGCAGCCAAGAATCCAGATCAGGGGCAGATACGCAGTATTTT. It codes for CASSQESRSGADTQYF.

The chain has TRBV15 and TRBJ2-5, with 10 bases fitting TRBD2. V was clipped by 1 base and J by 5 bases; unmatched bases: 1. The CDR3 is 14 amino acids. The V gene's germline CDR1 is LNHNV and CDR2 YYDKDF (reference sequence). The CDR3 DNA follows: TGTGCCACCAGCAGAGCGGGACTAGCGGAGACCCAGTACTTC. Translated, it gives CATSRAGLAETQYF.

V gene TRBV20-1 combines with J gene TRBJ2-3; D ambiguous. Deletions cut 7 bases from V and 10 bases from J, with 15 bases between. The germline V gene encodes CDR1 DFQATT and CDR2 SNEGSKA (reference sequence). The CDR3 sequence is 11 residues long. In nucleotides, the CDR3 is TGCAGTGGAAACACCCTGATGGCGCAGTATTTT. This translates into CSGNTLMAQYF.

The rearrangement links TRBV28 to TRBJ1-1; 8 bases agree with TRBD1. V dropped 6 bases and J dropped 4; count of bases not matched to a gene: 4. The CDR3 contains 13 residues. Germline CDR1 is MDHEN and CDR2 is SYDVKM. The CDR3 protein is CASSPTGGTEAFF. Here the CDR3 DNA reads TGTGCCAGCAGCCCTACAGGGGGCACTGAAGCTTTCTTT.

CDR3 protein: CASRETSGGYNEQFF. Here the CDR3 DNA reads TGTGCCAGCAGGGAGACTAGCGGGGGGTACAATGAGCAGTTCTTC. J is TRBJ2-1 and V is TRBV2; 13 bases align to TRBD2. V gave up 6 bases and J gave up 4 bases; unmatched junction bases: 3. The germline V gene encodes CDR1 SNHLY and CDR2 FYNNEI. CDR3 length equals 15 residues.

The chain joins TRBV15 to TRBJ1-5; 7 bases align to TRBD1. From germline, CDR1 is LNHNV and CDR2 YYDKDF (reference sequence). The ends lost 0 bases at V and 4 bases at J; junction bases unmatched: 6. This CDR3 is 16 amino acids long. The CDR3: CATSRDTGARNQPQHF. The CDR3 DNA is TGTGCCACCAGCAGAGATACAGGGGCCAGGAATCAGCCCCAGCATTTT. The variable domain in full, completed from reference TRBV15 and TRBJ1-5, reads DAMVIQNPRYQVTQFGKPVTLSCSQTLNHNVMYWYQQKSSQAPKLLFHYYDKDFNNEADTPDNFQSRRPNTSFCFLDIRSPGLGDTAMYLCATSRDTGARNQPQHFGDGTRLSIL.

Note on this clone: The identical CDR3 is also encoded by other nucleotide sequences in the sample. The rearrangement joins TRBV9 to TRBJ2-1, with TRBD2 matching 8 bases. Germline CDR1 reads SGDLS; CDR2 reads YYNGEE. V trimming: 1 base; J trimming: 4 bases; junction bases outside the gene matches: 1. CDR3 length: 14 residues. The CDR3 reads CASSVTSGYNEQFF. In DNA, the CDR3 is TGTGCCAGCAGCGTAACTAGCGGATACAATGAGCAGTTCTTC.

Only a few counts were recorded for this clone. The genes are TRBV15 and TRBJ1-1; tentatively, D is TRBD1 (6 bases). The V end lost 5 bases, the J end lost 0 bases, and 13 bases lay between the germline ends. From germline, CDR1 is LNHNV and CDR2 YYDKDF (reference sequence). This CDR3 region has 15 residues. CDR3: CATSPQGQLNTEAFF. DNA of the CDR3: TGTGCCACCAGCCCCCAAGGACAGTTGAACACTGAAGCTTTCTTT.

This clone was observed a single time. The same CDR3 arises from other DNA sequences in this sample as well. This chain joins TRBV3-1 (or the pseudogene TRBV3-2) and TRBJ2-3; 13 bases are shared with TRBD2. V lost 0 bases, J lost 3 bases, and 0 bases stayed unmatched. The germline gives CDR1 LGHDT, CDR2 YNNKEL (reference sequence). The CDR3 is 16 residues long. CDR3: CASSQEGLAGTDTQYF. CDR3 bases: TGTGCCAGCAGCCAAGAGGGACTAGCGGGGACAGATACGCAGTATTTT.

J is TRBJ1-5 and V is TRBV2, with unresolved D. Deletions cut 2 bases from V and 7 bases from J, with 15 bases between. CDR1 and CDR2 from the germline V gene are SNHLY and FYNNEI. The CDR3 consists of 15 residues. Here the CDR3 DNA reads TGTGCCAGCAGTGAACGGCGAGGAGGAGTGCAGCCCCAGCATTTT. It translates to CASSERRGGVQPQHF.

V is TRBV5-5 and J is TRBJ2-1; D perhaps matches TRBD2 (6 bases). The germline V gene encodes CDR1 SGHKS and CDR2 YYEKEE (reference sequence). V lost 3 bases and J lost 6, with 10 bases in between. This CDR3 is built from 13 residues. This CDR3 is CASSSWTINEQFF. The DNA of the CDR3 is TGTGCCAGCAGCTCCTGGACTATCAATGAGCAGTTCTTC.

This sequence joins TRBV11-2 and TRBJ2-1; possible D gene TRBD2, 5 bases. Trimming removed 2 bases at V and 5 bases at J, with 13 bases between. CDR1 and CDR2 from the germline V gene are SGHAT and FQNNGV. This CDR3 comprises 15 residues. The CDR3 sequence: CASSLMASPNNEQFF. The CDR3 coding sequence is TGTGCCAGCAGCTTAATGGCTAGCCCCAACAATGAGCAGTTCTTC.

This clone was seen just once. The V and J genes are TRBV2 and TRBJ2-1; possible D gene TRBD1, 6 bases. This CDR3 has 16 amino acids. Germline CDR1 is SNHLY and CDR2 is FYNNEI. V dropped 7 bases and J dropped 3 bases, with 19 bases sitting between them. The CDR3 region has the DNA TGTGCCAGCACGGGCTCCGGGACATTCTACTACAATGAGCAGTTCTTC. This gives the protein CASTGSGTFYYNEQFF.

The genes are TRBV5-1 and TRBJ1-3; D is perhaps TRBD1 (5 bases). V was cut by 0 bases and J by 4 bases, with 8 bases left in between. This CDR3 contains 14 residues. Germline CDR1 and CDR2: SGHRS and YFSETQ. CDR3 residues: CASSLGQGGNTIYF. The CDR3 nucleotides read TGCGCCAGCAGCTTGGGGCAGGGCGGAAACACCATATATTTT.

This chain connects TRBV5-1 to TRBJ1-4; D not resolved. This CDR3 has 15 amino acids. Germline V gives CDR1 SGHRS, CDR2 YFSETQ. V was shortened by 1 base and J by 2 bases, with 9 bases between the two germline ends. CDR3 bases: TGCGCCAGCAGCTTGATCAGCGGCACTAATGAAAAACTGTTTTTT. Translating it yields CASSLISGTNEKLFF.

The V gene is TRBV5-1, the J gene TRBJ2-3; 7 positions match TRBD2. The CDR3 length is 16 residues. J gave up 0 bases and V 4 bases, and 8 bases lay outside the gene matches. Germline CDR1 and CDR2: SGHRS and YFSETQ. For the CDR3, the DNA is TGCGCCAGCAGCCTCCCGGGGGAGGGTAGCACAGATACGCAGTATTTT. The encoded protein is CASSLPGEGSTDTQYF.